Following are 25 T cell receptor beta chains from one sample sequenced in a study of blood T cell repertoires in COVID-19. Produced via immunoSEQ multiplex PCR; TCRdb's table is partial and in-frame only. The sample carries fewer than 450,000 clones, approximately 88% recorded once. The sequenced material came from peripheral blood. Receptors originate from a woman aged 50 to 65 with COVID-19, enrolled during active disease.

This chain connects TRBV9 to TRBJ1-4; D not resolved. CDR3 length equals 15 residues. V lost 1 base to trimming and J lost 5 bases, with 12 bases between them. Germline V lookup: CDR1 SGDLS, CDR2 YYNGEE. CDR3 in amino acids: CASSVSGVRNEKLFF. CDR3 nucleotides: TGTGCCAGCAGCGTAAGCGGGGTGAGGAATGAAAAACTGTTTTTT.

The rearrangement joins TRBV5-8 to TRBJ1-4; possibly TRBD1 for D (5 bases). There are 15 residues in the CDR3. V was pared by 4 bases and J by 12 bases, with 22 bases between. Germline CDR1 reads SGHTS; CDR2 reads YDEGEE. CDR3 bases: TGTGCCAGCAGCCTGACCGGGGCGAGCGGAGGGGAACTGTTTTTT. Translation: CASSLTGASGGELFF. Together with reference TRBV5-8 and TRBJ1-4, the CDR3 gives the full variable domain: EAGVTQSPTHLIKTRGQQATLRCSPISGHTSVYWYQQALGLGLQFLLWYDEGEERNRGNFPPRFSGRQFPNYSSELNVNALELEDSALYLCASSLTGASGGELFFGSGTQLSVL.

The chain couples TRBV5-1 to TRBJ1-1; TRBD1 matches 7 bases. CDR1 and CDR2 from the germline V gene are SGHRS and YFSETQ. This CDR3 spans 15 amino acids. V was clipped by 5 bases and J by 2 bases; unmatched bases: 9. CDR3 residues: CASSKGAAGNTEAFF. DNA of the CDR3: TGCGCCAGCAGTAAGGGGGCCGCCGGAAACACTGAAGCTTTCTTT.

This clone was recorded a few times. The gene calls are TRBV6-5 and TRBJ1-5; D is unresolved. CDR3 length: 14 residues. Trimming removed 0 bases at V and 4 bases at J, with 7 bases between. The germline V gene has CDR1 MNHEY and CDR2 SVGAGI. The CDR3: CASSYSSVNQPQHF. CDR3 in DNA: TGTGCCAGCAGTTACTCGTCCGTTAATCAGCCCCAGCATTTT.

The V gene is TRBV27, the J gene TRBJ2-2, with unresolved D. Trimming removed 10 bases from V and 7 bases from J, with 10 bases in between. The CDR3 spans 11 residues. The germline V gene has CDR1 MNHEY and CDR2 SMNVEV (reference sequence). CDR3 loop: CATLRDGELFF. CDR3 sequence (DNA): TGTGCCACCCTGCGAGACGGGGAGCTGTTTTTT.

The rearrangement uses TRBV5-6 and TRBJ1-6; 9 positions agree with TRBD1. Looked up from germline, CDR1 is SGHDT and CDR2 is YYEEEE. The J segment lost 7 bases and the V segment lost 3 bases, leaving 8 bases of the junction unmatched. CDR3 length: 16 amino acids. CDR3 residues: CASSWGTGSLNSPLHF. CDR3 sequence (DNA): TGTGCCAGCAGCTGGGGGACAGGGTCTCTAAATTCACCCCTCCACTTT. Complete variable domain (other parts from reference TRBV5-6 and TRBJ1-6): DAGVTQSPTHLIKTRGQQVTLRCSPKSGHDTVSWYQQALGQGPQFIFQYYEEEERQRGNFPDRFSGHQFPNYSSELNVNALLLGDSALYLCASSWGTGSLNSPLHFGNGTRLTVT.

The chain couples TRBV7-8 to TRBJ2-1, with 9 bases fitting TRBD2. CDR1 is SGHVS, CDR2 FQNEAQ, per germline. The CDR3 totals 17 residues. V lost 5 bases and J lost 1; bases outside the gene matches: 9. The CDR3 DNA follows: TGTGCCAGCAGCGTGAGGCGGGGGGGGGCGTCCTACAATGAGCAGTTCTTC. As protein: CASSVRRGGASYNEQFF.

This chain connects TRBV5-1 to TRBJ2-5; D is possibly TRBD2 (6 bases). Germline V CDR1 and CDR2: SGHRS, YFSETQ. The length of the CDR3 is 17 residues. Trimming shortened V by 1 base and J by 2 bases, and 18 bases separated the two germline ends. The CDR3 loop reads CASSLMGGRAFQETQYF. CDR3 nucleotides: TGCGCCAGCAGCTTGATGGGAGGCAGGGCCTTTCAAGAGACCCAGTACTTC.

CDR3: CTTGAVGGYTF. The CDR3 DNA is TGCACCACAGGGGCCGTGGGGGGCTACACCTTC. V is TRBV29-1 and J is TRBJ1-2; 7 positions match TRBD1. CDR1 is SQVTM and CDR2 is ANQGSEA in the germline V gene. This CDR3 comprises 11 residues.

The V gene is TRBV6-4, the J gene TRBJ1-2, with no clear D. The CDR3 runs 15 residues. The V and J ends lost 0 bases and 8 bases respectively, with 16 bases between them. Germline CDR1 MRHNA, CDR2 SNTAGT. CDR3 DNA: TGTGCCAGCAGTGACTCGATACGGGGAGTTAGGGGCTACACCTTC. Amino acids: CASSDSIRGVRGYTF.

The chain combines TRBV2 with TRBJ1-2; TRBD1 matches at 11 bases. There are 14 residues in the CDR3. Germline V gene data show CDR1 as SNHLY and CDR2 as FYNNEI. V was pared by 4 bases and J by 8 bases, with 6 bases of the junction left unmatched. This CDR3 reads CASSGGQGAVGYTF. In DNA, the CDR3 is TGTGCCAGCAGTGGTGGACAGGGGGCCGTCGGCTACACCTTC.

The chain couples TRBV29-1 to TRBJ1-2, with a weak D call TRBD1 (6 bases). This CDR3 has 12 amino acids. V was trimmed by 5 bases and J by 5 bases, leaving 12 bases between them. Germline assignment: CDR1 SQVTM and CDR2 ANQGSEA. CDR3 amino acids: CSVSDREYGYTF. In nucleotides, the CDR3 is TGCAGCGTTTCGGACAGAGAATATGGCTACACCTTC.

This rearrangement joins TRBV29-1 to TRBJ1-5; 7 bases agree with TRBD1. V was clipped by 5 bases and J by 6 bases; unmatched bases: 7. The CDR3 runs to 13 residues. Germline CDR1 reads SQVTM; CDR2 reads ANQGSEA. In nucleotides, the CDR3 is TGCAGCGTTCTGACAGGGTTTGGTCAGCCCCAGCATTTT. Translating it yields CSVLTGFGQPQHF. Supplemented by reference TRBV29-1 and TRBJ1-5, the full variable domain reads SAVISQKPSRDICQRGTSLTIQCQVDSQVTMMFWYRQQPGQSLTLIATANQGSEATYESGFVIDKFPISRPNLTFSTLTVSNMSPEDSSIYLCSVLTGFGQPQHFGDGTRLSIL.

The chain carries TRBV11-2 and TRBJ2-3; 9 nucleotides agree with TRBD2. J lost 6 bases, V lost 3 bases, and 4 bases had no gene match. The CDR3 is made up of 14 amino acids. Germline CDR1 is SGHAT and CDR2 is FQNNGV. The CDR3 sequence: CASSFLAGKDTQYF. CDR3 coding DNA: TGTGCCAGCAGCTTTCTAGCGGGGAAGGATACGCAGTATTTT.

In its sample, this clone was seen a few times. The genes are TRBV2 and TRBJ1-2; D is possibly TRBD1 (5 bases). The CDR3 totals 14 residues. Deletions cut 3 bases from V and 2 bases from J, with 10 bases between. Germline V CDR1 and CDR2: SNHLY, FYNNEI. CDR3: CASSDFDRNYGYTF. Written as DNA, the CDR3 is TGTGCCAGCAGTGATTTTGACAGAAACTATGGCTACACCTTC.

This clone was seen once. V gene TRBV27 combines with J gene TRBJ1-6; D uncertain. Germline lookup yields CDR1 MNHEY and CDR2 SMNVEV (reference sequence). The CDR3 consists of 14 residues. The ends were cut back, 6 bases at V and 6 bases at J, with 12 bases in the middle. The DNA of the CDR3 is TGTGCCAGCAGAACACAGTTGATTAATTCACCCCTCCACTTT. Its protein is CASRTQLINSPLHF.

This rearrangement joins TRBV25-1 to TRBJ2-1; the D gene is possibly TRBD2 (6 bases). Germline V lookup: CDR1 MGHDK, CDR2 SYGVNS. This CDR3 contains 14 residues. The V end lost 6 bases, the J end lost 4 bases, and 13 bases lay between the germline ends. CDR3 DNA: TGTGCCAGCAGCGGGAGTCCTCAATACAATGAGCAGTTCTTC. This sequence encodes CASSGSPQYNEQFF.

The chain recombines TRBV5-1 with TRBJ2-7; no definite D call. The germline CDR1 and CDR2 sequences are SGHRS and YFSETQ. The V gene lost 8 bases and the J gene lost 0 bases, with 12 bases spanning the gap. This CDR3 is 13 amino acids long. The CDR3 is CASSERSSYEQYF. Here the CDR3 DNA reads TGCGCCAGTTCCGAACGTAGCTCCTACGAGCAGTACTTC.

The chain employs TRBV5-1 and TRBJ1-4; 9 bases align to TRBD1. CDR3 length: 16 amino acids. The V segment lost 3 bases and the J segment 3 bases; nucleotides outside the gene matches: 6. CDR1 and CDR2 (germline): SGHRS, YFSETQ. The CDR3 DNA reads as TGCGCCAGCAGCTCCGGGACAGGGTTCGCTAATGAAAAACTGTTTTTT. Translated, it gives CASSSGTGFANEKLFF.

The chain employs TRBV13 and TRBJ2-7, with a tentative D call TRBD2 (8 bases). The CDR3 contains 15 residues. The V gene's germline CDR1 is PRHDT and CDR2 FYEKMQ (reference sequence). Deletions cut 5 bases from V and 3 bases from J, with 17 bases between. The chain's CDR3 is CASSAREGQFYEQYF. DNA of the CDR3: TGTGCCAGCAGCGCTCGGGAGGGACAGTTCTACGAGCAGTACTTC.

In this sample, this clone turned up once. V gene TRBV7-2 combines with J gene TRBJ1-1; 7 bases fit TRBD1. The CDR3 consists of 12 residues. V was pared by 4 bases and J by 8 bases, with 4 bases of the junction left unmatched. The germline V gene has CDR1 SGHTA and CDR2 FQGNSA. The CDR3 loop is CASSSWDREAFF. Written as DNA, the CDR3 is TGTGCCAGCAGCTCATGGGACAGAGAAGCTTTCTTT.

The chain couples TRBV2 to TRBJ2-1, with 10 nucleotides matching TRBD2. The J segment lost 9 bases and the V segment lost 2 bases, leaving 10 bases of the junction unmatched. The CDR3 totals 16 residues. Per germline, CDR1 SNHLY and CDR2 FYNNEI. The CDR3 is CASSEQRAGGLGEQFF. The CDR3 region has the DNA TGTGCCAGCAGTGAACAAAGAGCGGGGGGGCTCGGTGAGCAGTTCTTC.

The chain links TRBV5-5 to TRBJ1-1, with TRBD1 as a possible D gene (5 bases). Trimming pared 5 bases from V and 1 base from J, leaving 12 bases between. CDR1 and CDR2 (germline): SGHKS, YYEKEE (reference sequence). The CDR3 runs 14 residues. The CDR3 DNA is TGTGCCAGCAGTCAGAGGGGAGGGAACACTGAAGCTTTCTTT. This translates into CASSQRGGNTEAFF.

This clone has just one count. This chain joins TRBV5-1 and TRBJ1-1; D may be TRBD1 (6 bases). The CDR3 is 14 amino acids. V dropped 0 bases and J dropped 6 bases, with 12 bases sitting between them. Germline CDR1 is SGHRS and CDR2 is YFSETQ. The CDR3 loop is CASSLAQGGAEAFF. The CDR3 DNA reads as TGCGCCAGCAGCTTGGCACAGGGAGGGGCTGAAGCTTTCTTT.

V gene TRBV3-1 (or the pseudogene TRBV3-2) combines with J gene TRBJ1-2; weak D call: TRBD1 (6 bases). The CDR3 runs 13 residues. The ends were cut back, 3 bases at V and 3 bases at J, with 8 bases in the middle. CDR1 is LGHDT and CDR2 is YNNKEL in the germline V gene (reference sequence). DNA for the CDR3: TGTGCCAGCAGCCAGCAGGGGTACTATGGCTACACCTTC. The encoded protein is CASSQQGYYGYTF.